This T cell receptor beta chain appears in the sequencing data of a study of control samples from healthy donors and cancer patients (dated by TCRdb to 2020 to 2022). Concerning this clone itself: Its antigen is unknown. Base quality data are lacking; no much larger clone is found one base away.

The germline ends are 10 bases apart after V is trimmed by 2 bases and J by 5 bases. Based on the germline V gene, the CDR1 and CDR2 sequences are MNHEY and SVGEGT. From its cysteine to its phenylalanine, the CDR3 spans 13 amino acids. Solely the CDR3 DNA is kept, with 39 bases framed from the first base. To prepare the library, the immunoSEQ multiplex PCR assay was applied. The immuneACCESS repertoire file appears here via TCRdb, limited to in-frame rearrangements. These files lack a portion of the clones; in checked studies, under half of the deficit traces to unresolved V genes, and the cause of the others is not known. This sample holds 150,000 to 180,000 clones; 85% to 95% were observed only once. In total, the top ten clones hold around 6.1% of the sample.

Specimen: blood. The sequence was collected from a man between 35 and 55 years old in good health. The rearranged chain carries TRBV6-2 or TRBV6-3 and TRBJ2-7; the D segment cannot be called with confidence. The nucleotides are TGTGCCAGCAGTTACCCTCATTCCCACGAGCAGTACTTC. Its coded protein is CASSYPHSHEQYF.